Detailed here is one T cell receptor beta chain. Its target is not known. This specimen belongs to a study of T-cell reconstitution after alpha-beta-depleted transplantation in children. Study-wide results and limits: Some patients' high day-60 TCRbeta diversity was traced to surviving recipient T cells and thymic progenitors. Expanded graft clones, several hundred of them, were reportedly the source of alpha-beta T cells about two months after transplant. It was newly produced T cells that mostly accounted for T-cell counts and diversity one year after transplant.

Unique molecular identifiers were used in preparing the TCRbeta library. TCRdb reprocessed the PCR reads via MiXCR and lists one record per CDR3 protein. The data show some 440,000 distinct CDR3 sequences, 15% to 20% seen once. CDR1 and CDR2 (germline): SEHNR, FQNEAQ (reference sequence). V was cut by 3 bases and J by 4 bases, with 13 bases left in between. The CDR3 is 15 residues long. Source: PBMCs, mostly from graft donor cells, taken 360 days after TCRalphabeta/CD19-depleted stem cell transplant. The clonotype originates from a boy under three years old who had a stem cell transplant for Wiskott-Aldrich syndrome, so the T cells may come from the graft donor. V and J are TRBV7-9 and TRBJ2-4; D assignment may be TRBD1 or TRBD2 (5 bases each). This CDR3 reads CASSLGHGTKNIQYF. DNA for the CDR3: TGTGCCAGCAGCTTGGGGCATGGGACGAAAAACATTCAGTACTTC.